There are many counts of the clone carrying this T cell receptor (beta chain). The germline CDR1 and CDR2 sequences are SGHRS and YFSETQ. J lost 10 bases, V lost 4 bases, and 9 bases had no gene match. This CDR3 has 15 residues. TCRdb re-derived calls from the RT-PCR reads in MiXCR, one entry per CDR3 protein. Here the sample spans approximately 720,000 distinct CDR3 sequences, 13% to 15% being singletons. This chain joins TRBV5-1 and TRBJ2-1, with 12 bases matching TRBD2. Sample: memory CD4+ T cells from blood. This clonotype was obtained from a female donor in good health, serving as a healthy control. CDR3 sequence: CASSKGLAGPQEQFF. The CDR3 DNA sequence: TGCGCCAGCAGCAAGGGACTAGCGGGTCCCCAGGAGCAGTTCTTC.